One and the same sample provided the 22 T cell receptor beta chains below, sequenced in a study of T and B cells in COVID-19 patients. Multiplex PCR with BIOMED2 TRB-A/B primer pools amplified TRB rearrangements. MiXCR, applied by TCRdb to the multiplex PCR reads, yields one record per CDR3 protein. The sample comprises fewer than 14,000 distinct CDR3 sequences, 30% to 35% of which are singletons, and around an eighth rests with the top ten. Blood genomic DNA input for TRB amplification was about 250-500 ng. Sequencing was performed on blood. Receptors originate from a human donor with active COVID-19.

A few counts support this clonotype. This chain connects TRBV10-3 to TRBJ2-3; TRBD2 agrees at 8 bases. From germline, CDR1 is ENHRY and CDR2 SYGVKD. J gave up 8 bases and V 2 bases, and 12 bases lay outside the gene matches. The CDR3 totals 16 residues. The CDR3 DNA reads TGTGCCATCAGTGAGAGTCTCGGCGGGGGGTGGGCTACGCAGTATTTT. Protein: CAISESLGGGWATQYF.

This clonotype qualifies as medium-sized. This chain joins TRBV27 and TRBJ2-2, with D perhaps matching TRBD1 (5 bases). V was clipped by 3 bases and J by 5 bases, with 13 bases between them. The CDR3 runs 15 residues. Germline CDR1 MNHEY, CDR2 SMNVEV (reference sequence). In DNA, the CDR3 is TGTGCCAGCAGTTTTGGCAGGGTAGGGACCGGGGAGCTGTTTTTT. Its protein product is CASSFGRVGTGELFF.

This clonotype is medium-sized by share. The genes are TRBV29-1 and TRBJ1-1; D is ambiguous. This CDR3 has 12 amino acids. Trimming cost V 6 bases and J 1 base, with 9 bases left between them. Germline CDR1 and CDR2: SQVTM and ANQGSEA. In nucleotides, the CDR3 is TGCAGCGTATCGTCCGGGAACACTGAAGCTTTCTTT. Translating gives CSVSSGNTEAFF.

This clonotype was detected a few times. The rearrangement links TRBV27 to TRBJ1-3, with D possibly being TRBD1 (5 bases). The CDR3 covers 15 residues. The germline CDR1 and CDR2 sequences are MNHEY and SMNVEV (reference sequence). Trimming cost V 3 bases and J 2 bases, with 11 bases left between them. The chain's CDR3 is CASSLKWGTGNTIYF. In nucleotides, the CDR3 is TGTGCCAGCAGTTTGAAGTGGGGGACTGGAAACACCATATATTTT.

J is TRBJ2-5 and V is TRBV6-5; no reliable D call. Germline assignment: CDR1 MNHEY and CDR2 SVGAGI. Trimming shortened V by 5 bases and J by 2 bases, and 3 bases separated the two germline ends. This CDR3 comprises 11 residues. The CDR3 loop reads CASSQQETQYF. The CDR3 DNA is TGTGCCAGCAGTCAGCAAGAGACCCAGTACTTC.

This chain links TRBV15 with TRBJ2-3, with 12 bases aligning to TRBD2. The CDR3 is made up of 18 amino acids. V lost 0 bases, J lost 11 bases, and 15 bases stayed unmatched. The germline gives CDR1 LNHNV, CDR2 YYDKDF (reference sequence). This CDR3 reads CATSRETTSGGWRARQYF. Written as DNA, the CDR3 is TGTGCCACCAGCAGAGAAACGACTAGCGGGGGTTGGAGGGCTAGGCAGTATTTT. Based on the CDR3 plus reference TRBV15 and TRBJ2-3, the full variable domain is DAMVIQNPRYQVTQFGKPVTLSCSQTLNHNVMYWYQQKSSQAPKLLFHYYDKDFNNEADTPDNFQSRRPNTSFCFLDIRSPGLGDTAMYLCATSRETTSGGWRARQYFGPGTRLTVL.

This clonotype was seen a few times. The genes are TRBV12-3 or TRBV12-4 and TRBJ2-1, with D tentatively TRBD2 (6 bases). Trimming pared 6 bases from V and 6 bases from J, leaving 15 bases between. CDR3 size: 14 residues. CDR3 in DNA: TGTGCCAGCAGAAAGGGAGGCGCTATCAATGAGCAGTTCTTC. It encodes CASRKGGAINEQFF.

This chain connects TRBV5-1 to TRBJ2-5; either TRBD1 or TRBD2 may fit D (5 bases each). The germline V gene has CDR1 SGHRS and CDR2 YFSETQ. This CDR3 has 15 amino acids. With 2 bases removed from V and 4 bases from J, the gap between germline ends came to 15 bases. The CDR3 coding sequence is TGCGCCAGCAGCTTAAACGAGGGGCGTCTAGAGACCCAGTACTTC. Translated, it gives CASSLNEGRLETQYF.

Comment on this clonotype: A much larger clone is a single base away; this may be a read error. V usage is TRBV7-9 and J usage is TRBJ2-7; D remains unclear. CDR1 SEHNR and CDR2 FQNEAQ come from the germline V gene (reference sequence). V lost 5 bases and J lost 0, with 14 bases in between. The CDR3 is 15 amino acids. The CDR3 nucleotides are TGTGCCAGCAGCCTACCCTGGGTAAACTCCTACGAGCAGTACTTC. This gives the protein CASSLPWVNSYEQYF. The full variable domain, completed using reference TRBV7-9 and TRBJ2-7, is DTGVSQNPRHKITKRGQNVTFRCDPISEHNRLYWYRQTLGQGPEFLTYFQNEAQLEKSRLLSDRFSAERPKGSFSTLEIQRTEQGDSAMYLCASSLPWVNSYEQYFGPGTRLTVT.

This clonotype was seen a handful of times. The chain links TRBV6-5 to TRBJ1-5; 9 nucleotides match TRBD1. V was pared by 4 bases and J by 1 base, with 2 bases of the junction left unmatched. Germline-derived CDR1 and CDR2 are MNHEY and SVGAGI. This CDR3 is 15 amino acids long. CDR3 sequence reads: CASSSDRGSNQPQHF. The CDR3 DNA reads TGTGCCAGCAGTTCCGACAGGGGGAGCAATCAGCCCCAGCATTTT.

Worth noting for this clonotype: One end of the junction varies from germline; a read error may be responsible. As DNA, the CDR3 is TGCGCCAGCAGCTTGGGGACCATGAACTATGGCTACACCTTC. Translated, it gives CASSLGTMNYGYTF. This chain uses TRBV5-5 with TRBJ1-2; D possibly corresponds to TRBD1 (5 bases). CDR1 and CDR2 (germline): SGHKS, YYEKEE (reference sequence). This CDR3 region has 14 residues.

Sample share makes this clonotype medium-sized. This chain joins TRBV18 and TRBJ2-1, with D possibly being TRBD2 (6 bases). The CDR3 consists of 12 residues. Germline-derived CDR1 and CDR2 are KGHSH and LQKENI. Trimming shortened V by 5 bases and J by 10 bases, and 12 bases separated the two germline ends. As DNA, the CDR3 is TGTGCCAGCTCATACTCTAGCGACGAGCAGTTCTTC. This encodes CASSYSSDEQFF.

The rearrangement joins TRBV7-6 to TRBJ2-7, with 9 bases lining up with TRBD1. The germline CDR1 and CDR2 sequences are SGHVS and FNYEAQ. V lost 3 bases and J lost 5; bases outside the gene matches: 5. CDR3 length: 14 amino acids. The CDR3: CASSLQQGANEQYF. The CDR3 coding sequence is TGTGCCAGCAGCTTGCAACAGGGGGCGAACGAGCAGTACTTC.

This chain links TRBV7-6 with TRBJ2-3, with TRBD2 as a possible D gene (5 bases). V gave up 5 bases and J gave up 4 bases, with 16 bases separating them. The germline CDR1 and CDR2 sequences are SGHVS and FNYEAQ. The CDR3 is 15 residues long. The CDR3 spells CASSPRLMRADTQYF. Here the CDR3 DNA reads TGTGCCAGCAGCCCACGACTGATGCGGGCAGATACGCAGTATTTT.

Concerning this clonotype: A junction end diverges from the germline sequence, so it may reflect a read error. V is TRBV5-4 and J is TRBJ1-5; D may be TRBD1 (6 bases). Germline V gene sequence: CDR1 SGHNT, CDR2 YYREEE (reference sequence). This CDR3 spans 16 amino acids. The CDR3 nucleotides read TGTGCCAGAAGCTGTATTAGGGGGATTCGCAATCAGCCCCAGCATTTT. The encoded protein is CARSCIRGIRNQPQHF. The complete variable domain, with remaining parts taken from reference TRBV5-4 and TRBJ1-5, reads ETGVTQSPTHLIKTRGQQVTLRCSSQSGHNTVSWYQQALGQGPQFIFQYYREEENGRGNFPPRFSGLQFPNYSSELNVNALELDDSALYLCARSCIRGIRNQPQHFGDGTRLSIL.

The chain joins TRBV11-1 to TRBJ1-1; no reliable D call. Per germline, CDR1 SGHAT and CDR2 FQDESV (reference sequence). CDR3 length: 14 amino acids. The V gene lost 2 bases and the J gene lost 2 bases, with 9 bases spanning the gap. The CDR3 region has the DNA TGTGCCAGCAGCTTATCTGGTCCCAACACTGAAGCTTTCTTT. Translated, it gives CASSLSGPNTEAFF.

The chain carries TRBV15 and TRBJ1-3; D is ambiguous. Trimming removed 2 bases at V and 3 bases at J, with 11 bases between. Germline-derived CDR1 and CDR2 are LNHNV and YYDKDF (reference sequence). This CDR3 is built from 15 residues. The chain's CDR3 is CATSRIKGIGNTIYF. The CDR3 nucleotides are TGTGCCACCAGCAGAATTAAGGGAATTGGAAACACCATATATTTT.

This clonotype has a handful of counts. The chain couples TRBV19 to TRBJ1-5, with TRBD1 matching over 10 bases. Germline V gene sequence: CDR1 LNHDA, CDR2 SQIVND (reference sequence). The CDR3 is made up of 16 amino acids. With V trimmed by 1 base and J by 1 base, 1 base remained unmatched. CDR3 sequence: CASSIGGQGSNQPQHF. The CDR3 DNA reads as TGTGCCAGTAGTATAGGGGGACAGGGGAGCAATCAGCCCCAGCATTTT.

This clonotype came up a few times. CDR3 DNA: TGTGCCAGCTCACCACCGCAGGGAGTAGTAGGACAGCCCCAGCATTTT. This encodes CASSPPQGVVGQPQHF. The chain employs TRBV18 and TRBJ1-5, with D possibly matching TRBD1 (5 bases). V gave up 0 bases and J gave up 7 bases, with 16 bases separating them. Germline CDR1 KGHSH, CDR2 LQKENI. This CDR3 has 16 amino acids. Full variable domain (missing parts from reference TRBV18 and TRBJ1-5): NAGVMQNPRHLVRRRGQEARLRCSPMKGHSHVYWYRQLPEEGLKFMVYLQKENIIDESGMPKERFSAEFPKEGPSILRIQQVVRGDSAAYFCASSPPQGVVGQPQHFGDGTRLSIL.

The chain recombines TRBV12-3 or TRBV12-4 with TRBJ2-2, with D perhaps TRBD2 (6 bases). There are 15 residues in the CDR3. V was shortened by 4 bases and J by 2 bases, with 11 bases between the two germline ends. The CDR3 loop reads CASSSFSGNTGELFF. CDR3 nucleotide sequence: TGTGCCAGCAGTTCCTTTAGCGGAAACACCGGGGAGCTGTTTTTT.

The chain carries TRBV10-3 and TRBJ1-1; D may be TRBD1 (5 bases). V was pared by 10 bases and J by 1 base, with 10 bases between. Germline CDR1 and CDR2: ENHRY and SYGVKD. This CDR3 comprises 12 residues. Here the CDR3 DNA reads TGTGCCACTCAAACAGGGAACACTGAAGCTTTCTTT. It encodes CATQTGNTEAFF.

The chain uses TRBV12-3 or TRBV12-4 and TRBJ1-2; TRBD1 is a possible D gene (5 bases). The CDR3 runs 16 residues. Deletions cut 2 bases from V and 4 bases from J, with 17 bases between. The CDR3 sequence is CASSLTARRQGYGYTF. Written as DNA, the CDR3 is TGTGCCAGCAGTTTAACGGCCCGGCGGCAGGGCTATGGCTACACCTTC.